This T cell receptor (beta chain) was captured in a study of cytomegalovirus exposure and HLA in healthy donors. Vbeta (60) and Jbeta (13) primers were used in the PCR. Here immunoSEQ multiplex PCR was the method, and the copy in TCRdb shows in-frame clones only, minus some. The sample holds around 210,000 clones, roughly 81% seen once. About this clone itself: What it binds is not known. Within the sample, other DNA sequences also encode this same CDR3.

Findings and limits, study-wide: Accurate predictions that matched the HLA-A and HLA-B alleles of most subjects were reportedly made from TCR beta sequences.

The V gene's germline CDR1 is SGHRS and CDR2 YFSETQ. The CDR3 consists of 12 residues. V lost 2 bases to trimming and J lost 3 bases, with 6 bases between them. This sequence originates from a girl under 10 years old in good health and CMV-seronegative. J is TRBJ2-7 and V is TRBV5-1, with D maybe TRBD2 (5 bases). The specimen sequenced was PBMCs. For the CDR3, the DNA is TGCGCCAGCAGCTTCGCGGGCTACGAGCAGTACTTC. It is translated as CASSFAGYEQYF.